The following is a TCR beta chain sequence with its context. Its specificity is not known. Measured with immunoSEQ multiplex PCR; TCRdb has only the in-frame clones, and not every one. Of 100,000 to 150,000 clones detected, about nine tenths appear once; the ten largest clones hold approximately 2%. The record originates from a study of cytomegalovirus exposure and HLA in healthy donors. Overall study findings and caveats: The classifier was said to identify cytomegalovirus status with high specificity and sensitivity.

The TCR sequence derives from a woman aged 18-29 years in good health and CMV-seronegative. Sequencing used PBMCs.

The CDR3 loop reads CASSPQGASQPQHF. In nucleotides, the CDR3 is TGTGCCAGCAGCCCACAGGGGGCCAGTCAGCCCCAGCATTTT. This chain connects TRBV5-5 to TRBJ1-5; 9 bases match TRBD1. The CDR3 has 14 residues. V gave up 4 bases and J gave up 6 bases; unmatched junction bases: 5. Germline CDR1 reads SGHKS; CDR2 reads YYEKEE (reference sequence).